Below are 20 T cell receptor beta chains sequenced from a single sample in a study of glioma-infiltrating T cells. TCR alpha and beta CDR3 regions were amplified from RNA using iRepertoire nested multiplex PCR. TCRdb fed the multiplex PCR reads into MiXCR, producing one record per CDR3 protein. This table has approximately 190,000 distinct CDR3 sequences, about 31% appearing once. The sequencing sample was made of glioma tissue, nonneoplastic brain tissue, or PBMCs (not recorded which). Source of these receptors: a human donor with low-grade glioma or glioblastoma, undergoing nonglioma brain surgery, or in good health (not recorded which).

This clonotype has a handful of counts. The V call is TRBV4-2, the J call TRBJ1-6; D ambiguous. Germline loops: CDR1 LGHNA, CDR2 YNFKEQ. The CDR3 has 16 amino acids. Trimming cost V 0 bases and J 2 bases, with 8 bases left between them. DNA of the CDR3: TGTGCCAGCAGCCAAGACTCTACAGCCTATAATTCACCCCTCCACTTT. It yields the protein CASSQDSTAYNSPLHF.

This rearrangement joins TRBV19 to TRBJ2-1; 11 positions match TRBD1. Germline trimming cut 6 bases from V and 6 bases from J; bases unmatched to any gene: 19. There are 19 residues in the CDR3. The germline CDR1 and CDR2 sequences are LNHDA and SQIVND (reference sequence). CDR3 in amino acids: CASSRRGQGGPSNLNEQFF. In DNA, the CDR3 is TGTGCCAGTAGCAGGCGGGGACAGGGGGGGCCCTCGAACCTCAATGAGCAGTTCTTC.

This sequence joins TRBV6-1 and TRBJ1-1; tentative D call: TRBD1 (6 bases). Trimming shortened V by 11 bases and J by 5 bases, and 21 bases separated the two germline ends. Looked up from germline, CDR1 is MNHNS and CDR2 is SASEGT. The CDR3 is 14 residues long. This chain's CDR3 is CALRDPGTLTEAFF. In DNA, the CDR3 is TGTGCCCTCAGGGACCCCGGGACATTGACTGAAGCTTTCTTT.

This clonotype was found many times. The V gene is TRBV29-1, the J gene TRBJ1-1; D not certain. Looked up from germline, CDR1 is SQVTM and CDR2 is ANQGSEA. V was shortened by 4 bases and J by 10 bases, with 10 bases between the two germline ends. The CDR3 contains 10 residues. In nucleotides, the CDR3 is TGCAGCGTTGGAAGGGAGGGAGCTTTCTTT. Translation gives CSVGREGAFF.

This clonotype was recorded many times. The J gene is TRBJ1-2, the V gene TRBV2; 11 bases align to TRBD1. V trimming: 6 bases; J trimming: 4 bases; junction bases outside the gene matches: 4. The CDR3 loop spans 14 amino acids. Germline assignment: CDR1 SNHLY and CDR2 FYNNEI. The CDR3 reads CASSGQGASYGYTF. The CDR3 coding sequence is TGTGCCAGCAGCGGACAGGGGGCAAGCTATGGCTACACCTTC. Complete variable domain (other parts from reference TRBV2 and TRBJ1-2): EPEVTQTPSHQVTQMGQEVILRCVPISNHLYFYWYRQILGQKVEFLVSFYNNEISEKSEIFDDQFSVERPDGSNFTLKIRSTKLEDSAMYFCASSGQGASYGYTFGSGTRLTVV.

This clonotype was seen ten or more times. The rearrangement joins TRBV5-1 to TRBJ2-3; 12 bases agree with TRBD2. The CDR3 loop spans 16 amino acids. Germline-derived CDR1 and CDR2 are SGHRS and YFSETQ. J was trimmed by 1 base and V by 4 bases; bases with no gene match: 4. CDR3 in DNA: TGCGCCAGCAGCCAACGACTAGCGGGAGGCACAGATACGCAGTATTTT. It encodes CASSQRLAGGTDTQYF.

This clonotype was counted many times. This rearrangement joins TRBV7-8 to TRBJ2-2; TRBD2 matches at 14 bases. CDR1 and CDR2 from the germline V gene are SGHVS and FQNEAQ. V lost 5 bases to trimming and J lost 0 bases; unmatched junction nucleotides: 2. The CDR3 is 17 amino acids. CDR3 loop: CASSRLAGGPNTGELFF. The DNA of the CDR3 is TGTGCCAGCAGCCGACTAGCGGGAGGGCCGAACACCGGGGAGCTGTTTTTT.

This clonotype has only a few counts. This sequence joins TRBV5-8 and TRBJ2-3, with 7 nucleotides matching TRBD2. J was trimmed by 2 bases and V by 0 bases; bases with no gene match: 15. This CDR3 contains 19 residues. In germline, CDR1 is SGHTS, CDR2 YDEGEE. The CDR3 loop reads CASSLALSWASGNTDTQYF. In DNA form, the CDR3 reads TGTGCCAGCAGCTTGGCCCTTAGCTGGGCTAGCGGCAACACAGATACGCAGTATTTT.

A remark on this clonotype: At one end the junction does not follow the germline gene, possibly because of a read error. The chain combines TRBV3-1 with TRBJ2-2, with D possibly being TRBD1 (6 bases). Germline assignment: CDR1 LGHDT and CDR2 YNNKEL (reference sequence). The CDR3 length is 13 residues. The CDR3 loop reads CASSLGDTRELFF. The CDR3 region has the DNA TGTGCCAGCAGCCTAGGGGACACCCGGGAGCTGTTTTTT.

Remarks on this clonotype: A much larger clonotype is one base distant, so this may be a read error. The chain joins TRBV7-9 to TRBJ2-7, with unresolved D. The ends were cut back, 1 base at V and 3 bases at J, with 7 bases in the middle. The CDR3 has 13 residues. Germline V lookup: CDR1 SEHNR, CDR2 FQNEAQ (reference sequence). The DNA for the CDR3 is TGTGCCAGCAGCTTAGGGGCTGGCTACGAGCAGTACTTC. Translation gives CASSLGAGYEQYF.

About this clonotype: This may come from a read error, since a much larger clone is one base off. The conserved phenylalanine or tryptophan normally closing the CDR3 is absent here, so this likely arose from a read error. The chain carries TRBV6-1 and TRBJ2-7; TRBD1 matches at 10 bases. The ends lost 6 bases at V and 3 bases at J; junction bases unmatched: 8. Germline V gives CDR1 MNHNS, CDR2 SASEGT. The CDR3 is made up of 15 amino acids. CDR3: CASRLGTGAGYEQYL. The CDR3 region has the DNA TGTGCCAGCAGACTAGGGACAGGGGCGGGCTACGAGCAGTACCTC.

Points on this clonotype: A read error may be the cause here, since a much bigger clone is one base away. This chain uses TRBV4-1 with TRBJ2-1; unclear D gene. The CDR3 is 13 residues long. Germline V lookup: CDR1 MGHRA, CDR2 YSYEKL. Deletions cut 0 bases from V and 10 bases from J, with 10 bases between. CDR3 sequence reads: CASSQDRRYEQFF. For the CDR3, the DNA is TGCGCCAGCAGCCAAGATCGCAGATACGAGCAGTTCTTC.

This clonotype was counted at least ten times. V usage is TRBV7-2 and J usage is TRBJ2-4; D is unclear. V was cut by 2 bases and J by 0 bases, with 11 bases left in between. CDR3 length: 16 amino acids. Germline CDR1 and CDR2: SGHTA and FQGNSA. The CDR3 reads CASSLWSSGAKNIQYF. The CDR3 DNA follows: TGTGCCAGCAGCTTATGGTCTTCTGGAGCCAAAAACATTCAGTACTTC.

This clonotype was detected only a few times. The chain combines TRBV12-3 or TRBV12-4 with TRBJ2-4; D perhaps matches TRBD2 (6 bases). Trimming stripped 6 bases from V and 9 bases from J, with 15 bases between. This CDR3 spans 13 amino acids. The CDR3 DNA is TGTGCCAGCAGGACCCAAGAAGCGGGCATTCAGTACTTC. Protein sequence: CASRTQEAGIQYF.

This clonotype was counted at least ten times. This chain joins TRBV4-1 and TRBJ2-7; 7 bases match TRBD1. V was clipped by 4 bases and J by 6 bases; unmatched bases: 9. Germline lookup yields CDR1 MGHRA and CDR2 YSYEKL. This CDR3 contains 14 residues. The CDR3 bases are TGCGCCAGCAGCCCAAGTGACAGGGTTGTCGAGCAGTACTTC. Encoded protein: CASSPSDRVVEQYF.

This clonotype was observed many times. CDR3 in amino acids: CASSSGAGNTEAFF. The CDR3 DNA reads as TGTGCCAGCAGCTCGGGGGCGGGGAACACTGAAGCTTTCTTT. This sequence joins TRBV7-3 and TRBJ1-1, with a tentative D call TRBD1 (6 bases). In germline, CDR1 is SGHTA, CDR2 FQGTGA. The CDR3 is made up of 14 amino acids. V gave up 4 bases and J gave up 1 base, with 10 bases separating them.

The V gene is TRBV4-2, the J gene TRBJ2-1; D is ambiguous. Trimming shortened V by 1 base and J by 4 bases, and 20 bases separated the two germline ends. The CDR3 is 18 amino acids. Germline V gene lookup returns CDR1 LGHNA and CDR2 YNFKEQ. CDR3 residues: CASSQVWRRRDYYNEQFF. CDR3 DNA sequence: TGTGCCAGCAGCCAAGTTTGGCGCCGAAGGGATTATTACAATGAGCAGTTCTTC.

The chain recombines TRBV29-1 with TRBJ1-3; D unresolved. The CDR3 spans 13 residues. CDR1 is SQVTM and CDR2 is ANQGSEA in the germline V gene. Trimming stripped 3 bases from V and 3 bases from J, with 9 bases between. The CDR3 DNA reads TGCAGCGTTGATTCGGCCTTTGGAAACACCATATATTTT. Protein sequence: CSVDSAFGNTIYF.

V gene TRBV5-1 combines with J gene TRBJ2-3; possible D gene TRBD2, 5 bases. From germline, CDR1 is SGHRS and CDR2 YFSETQ. Trimming shortened V by 4 bases and J by 5 bases, and 17 bases separated the two germline ends. The CDR3 sequence is 15 residues long. Here the CDR3 DNA reads TGCGCCAGCAGCCCGGGAAGGAACCCCCAAGATACGCAGTATTTT. This sequence encodes CASSPGRNPQDTQYF.

This clonotype has a handful of counts. The chain joins TRBV4-3 to TRBJ2-7, with D perhaps matching TRBD1 (6 bases). The germline gives CDR1 LGHNA, CDR2 YSLEER. V lost 3 bases, J lost 3 bases, and 12 bases lay in between. The CDR3 consists of 14 residues. The CDR3 sequence: CASSQTSGDYEQYF. DNA for the CDR3: TGCGCCAGCAGCCAGACGTCAGGGGACTACGAGCAGTACTTC.